This TCR beta chain was identified in a study of T cell changes during pregnancy in multiple sclerosis. V gave up 1 base and J gave up 6 bases; unmatched junction bases: 5. Germline lookup yields CDR1 MDHEN and CDR2 SYDVKM. The CDR3 sequence is 14 residues long. The data were produced by immunoSEQ multiplex PCR, yet TCRdb's version contains in-frame clones alone and is incomplete. This sample yields approximately 130,000 clones, of which approximately 96% are seen a single time; less than 0.55% belongs to the top ten. The clonotype comes from a female donor with multiple sclerosis, enrolled in a pregnancy study. This chain links TRBV28 with TRBJ2-7; 8 nucleotides agree with TRBD1. The sequences come from peripheral blood, collected after pregnancy. The CDR3, as DNA: TGTGCCAGCAGTTTATTGGACAGGGTCCCCGAGCAGTACTTC. This codes for CASSLLDRVPEQYF.